This T cell receptor (beta chain) came from a study of T-cell memory formation after mild COVID-19. Libraries for TCRalpha and TCRbeta carried sample barcodes and unique molecular identifiers via 5'RACE. Via MiXCR, TCRdb re-called the 5' RACE reads, giving one row per CDR3 protein. Here the sample spans about 82,000 distinct CDR3 sequences, 13% being singletons. Overall study findings and caveats: Later expanders leaned toward CD4+, whereas clones contracting from day 15 to 85 were balanced CD4/CD8.

This clonotype was counted a few times. No antigen is known for it. Per the germline V gene, CDR1 is SGHRS and CDR2 is YFSETQ. This CDR3 spans 14 amino acids. The V end lost 0 bases, the J end lost 8 bases, and 14 bases lay between the germline ends. The clonotype comes from an adult woman who had mild COVID-19 (a few samples of this study predate the infection). Cell type and time point are not known. The sequenced sample was PBMCs or a T cell subset sorted from them (not recorded which). This rearrangement joins TRBV5-1 to TRBJ1-1; D unclear. The CDR3 DNA sequence: TGCGCCAGCAGCTTGGGGCCCCCCGGGCTCGAAGCTTTCTTT. Translation gives CASSLGPPGLEAFF.